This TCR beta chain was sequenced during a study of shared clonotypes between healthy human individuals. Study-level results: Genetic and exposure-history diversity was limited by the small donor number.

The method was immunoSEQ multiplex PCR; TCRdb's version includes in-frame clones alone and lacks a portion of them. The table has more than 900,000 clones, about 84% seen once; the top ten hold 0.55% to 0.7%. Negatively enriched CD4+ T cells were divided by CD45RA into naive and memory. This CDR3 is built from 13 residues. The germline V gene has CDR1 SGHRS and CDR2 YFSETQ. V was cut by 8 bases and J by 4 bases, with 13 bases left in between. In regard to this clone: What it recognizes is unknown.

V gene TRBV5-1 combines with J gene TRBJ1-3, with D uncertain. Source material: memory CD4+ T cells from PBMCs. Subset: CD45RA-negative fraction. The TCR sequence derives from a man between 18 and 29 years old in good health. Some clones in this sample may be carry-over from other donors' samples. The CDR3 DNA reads TGCGCCAGGCCGTCAAGAGGGGGAAACACCATATATTTT. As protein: CARPSRGGNTIYF.